Below, one T cell receptor (beta chain) is given with its context. Its target is unknown. Germline CDR1 and CDR2: MNHEY and SVGAGI. CDR3 length: 12 amino acids. J gave up 14 bases and V 8 bases, and 10 bases lay outside the gene matches. Generated by immunoSEQ multiplex PCR, the TCRdb table keeps only in-frame clones and is missing some. This sample yields about 150,000 clones, of which approximately 87% are seen a single time; 5.5% belongs to the top ten. The sample is drawn from a study of T cell responses to AZD1222 COVID-19 vaccine. Study-wide findings and caveats: Spike-specific TCR breadth and depth went up after people got two AZD1222 doses. All repertoire sampling was performed exclusively after the peak T cell response. At baseline, just 6 or 7 AZD1222 recipients tested seropositive. Clonal diversity was possibly underestimated, and white British individuals and females predominated among donors.

Material: peripheral blood, obtained on day 0 of MenACWY control vaccination. J is TRBJ2-1 and V is TRBV6-5; 9 bases agree with TRBD2. This TCR came from an adult in good health. CDR3: CASFRERGREFF. CDR3 in DNA: TGTGCCAGCTTTAGGGAGCGCGGGAGGGAGTTCTTC.